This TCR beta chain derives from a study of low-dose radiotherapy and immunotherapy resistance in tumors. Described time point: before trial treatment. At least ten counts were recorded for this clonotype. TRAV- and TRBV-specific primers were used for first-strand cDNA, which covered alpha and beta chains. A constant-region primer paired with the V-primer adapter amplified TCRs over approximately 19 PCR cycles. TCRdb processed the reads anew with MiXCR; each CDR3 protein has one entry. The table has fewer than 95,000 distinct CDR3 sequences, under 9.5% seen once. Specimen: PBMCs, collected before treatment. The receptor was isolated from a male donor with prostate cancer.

Written as DNA, the CDR3 is TGTGCCAGCAGTCCCGGGGGGGGGTTCTACGTTGGCTACACCTTC. Amino acid sequence: CASSPGGGFYVGYTF. The chain links TRBV28 to TRBJ1-2, with a possible D match to TRBD1 (5 bases). Trimming left V 5 bases short and J 7 bases short, with 20 bases between. Germline assignment: CDR1 MDHEN and CDR2 SYDVKM. The CDR3 spans 15 residues.